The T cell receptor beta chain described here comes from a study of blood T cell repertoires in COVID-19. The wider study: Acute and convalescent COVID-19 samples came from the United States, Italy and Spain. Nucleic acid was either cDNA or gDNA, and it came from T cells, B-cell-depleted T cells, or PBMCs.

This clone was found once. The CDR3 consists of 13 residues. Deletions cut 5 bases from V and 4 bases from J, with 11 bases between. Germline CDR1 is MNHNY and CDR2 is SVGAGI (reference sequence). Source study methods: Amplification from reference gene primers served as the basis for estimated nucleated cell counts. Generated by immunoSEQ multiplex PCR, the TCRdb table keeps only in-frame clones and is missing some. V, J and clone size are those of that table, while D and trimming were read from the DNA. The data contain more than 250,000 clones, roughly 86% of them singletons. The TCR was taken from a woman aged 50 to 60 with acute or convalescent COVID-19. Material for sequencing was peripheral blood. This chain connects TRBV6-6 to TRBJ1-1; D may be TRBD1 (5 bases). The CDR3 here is CASSPRGGTEAFF. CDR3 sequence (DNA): TGTGCCAGCAGTCCACGGGGGGGCACTGAAGCTTTCTTT.